Below, one TCR beta chain is given with its context. Per the germline V gene, CDR1 is LNHNV and CDR2 is YYDKDF (reference sequence). The V end was cut by 0 bases, the J end by 7 bases, with 12 bases between. This CDR3 spans 15 amino acids. TCRdb's copy holds only in-frame clones and misses some; the assay was immunoSEQ multiplex PCR. Seen here are 55,000 to 80,000 clones, over 70% observed once, and the top ten hold about 5%. The sample originates from a study of OX40 agonist ivuxolimab in advanced cancers. The receptor was isolated from an adult with an advanced solid tumor such as melanoma, head and neck, liver or kidney cancer. The sequencing used CD4+ or CD8+ T cells sorted from blood, collected in a trial of the OX40 agonist ivuxolimab. V is TRBV15 and J is TRBJ1-4; possibly TRBD1 for D (6 bases). The DNA of the CDR3 is TGTGCCACCAGCAGAGATAGGGGAGGGGGTGAAAAACTGTTTTTT. Its protein is CATSRDRGGGEKLFF. Full variable domain (outside the CDR3, taken from reference TRBV15 and TRBJ1-4): DAMVIQNPRYQVTQFGKPVTLSCSQTLNHNVMYWYQQKSSQAPKLLFHYYDKDFNNEADTPDNFQSRRPNTSFCFLDIRSPGLGDTAMYLCATSRDRGGGEKLFFGSGTQLSVL.